Sequencing of this T cell receptor beta chain was carried out in a study of T cell responses to AZD1222 COVID-19 vaccine (dated by TCRdb to about 2021). About the study as a whole: TCR sequencing was performed for roughly 240 trial participants, of whom 207 were given two doses of AZD1222 and some 25 were given two doses of MenACWY control vaccine. Trial participants were enrolled into age subgroups of 18-55, 56-69 and 70-plus years, which contained approximately 150, 28 and 58 TCR-sequenced participants, respectively. The investigation overall reported the following: After two AZD1222 doses, spike-specific TCR breadth and depth were significantly higher than at day 0 and than in MenACWY recipients. Conclusions about previously exposed vaccinees are limited because only a handful of AZD1222 recipients were SARS-CoV-2 seropositive at baseline. The 56-69-year group was small, and its depth increase did not reach significance, likely because of low power. Most participants were white British and females outnumbered males, and the authors suggested that clonal diversity may have been underestimated. Because no day 14 peak-response samples were available, the repertoires could be characterized only after the peak T cell response. CD4 TCRs associated with the vaccine covered the entire spike protein, and the dominant responses were in regions 160-218 and 743-854. Reportedly, almost half of the unique spike-specific TCRs recognized epitopes lying outside the regions that are mutated in the B.1.351 and B.1.1.7 variants.

Details on this clone: Its antigen is unknown. No base quality information exists; no much larger clone differs at one position.

The CDR3 contains 13 residues, cysteine and phenylalanine counted. The kept DNA is CDR3 alone, 39 bases in frame from the first base. The trim is 3 bases for V and 3 bases for J, with a gap of 9 bases between the germline ends. CDR1 and CDR2 are drawn from the germline V gene: ENHRY, SYGVKD. The sample's time point label is to be understood as: about 28 days (+/-7) after the second vaccine dose. The meaning of the sample's treatment or condition label: meningococcal conjugate vaccine given as trial control. The vaccinee samples were drawn from two UK trials, COV001 and COV002, one of which was a single-blind randomized controlled phase 2/3 trial testing AZD1222 (ChAdOx1 nCoV-19) in healthy adults. For TCRbeta chain sequencing, PBMC samples were collected from trial participants at day 0 and at day 28 after the second dose. The CDR3 regions of human TCRbeta chains were analyzed by immunosequencing. In the original analysis: TCRs in the repertoires were matched against a reference library of SARS-CoV-2-specific TCRs that had been generated with the MIRA antigen-specificity platform. Breadth was defined as the fraction of unique TCRs that were SARS-CoV-2-associated. Depth was defined as the fraction of total T cells that were SARS-CoV-2-associated. Using the MIRA data, each spike-specific TCR was mapped to the spike region that the TCR reacts to and placed in a CD4 or CD8 class. Log10-transformed breadth and depth values were compared by one-way ANOVA with Sidak's multiple comparisons tests. TCRdb took this table from immuneACCESS and kept in-frame rearrangements with V and J called. Such tables lack part of the clones; where checked against another copy, unresolved V genes explain under half of the gap, and the rest is unexplained. The D gene and trimming were derived from the DNA, and the V and J assignments and clone size from that table. Counted in this sample were under 200,000 clones; 90% to 95% of them appeared once. The ten largest account for roughly 4% of the sample.

The clonotype originates from an adult who received the MenACWY meningococcal vaccine as a control. The specimen comprised peripheral blood, sampled 28 days after the second dose of the MenACWY control vaccine. Rearrangement joined TRBV10-3 to TRBJ2-7, and TRBD1 may be the D gene, going by 6 matching bases. The CDR3 amino acid sequence is: CAISERQDYEQYF. The bases are TGTGCCATCAGTGAAAGACAGGACTACGAGCAGTACTTC.